A single sample gave rise to the 14 T cell receptor beta chains below, sequenced in a study of identical twins. Via MiXCR, TCRdb re-called the 5' RACE reads, giving one row per CDR3 protein. This sample yields 200,000 to 250,000 distinct CDR3 sequences, of which 6.5% to 8.5% are seen a single time; around 2.1% belongs to the top ten. These sequences were also reported in another study, on yellow fever vaccine responses in identical twins.

Material: memory (CD45RO+) T cells sorted from blood. The source of these receptors is a woman between 18 and 29 years old in good health.

This clonotype was counted ten times or more. The rearrangement links TRBV28 to TRBJ2-7; the match to TRBD2 covers 9 bases. CDR1 and CDR2 from the germline V gene are MDHEN and SYDVKM. The J segment lost 5 bases and the V segment lost 4 bases, leaving 15 bases of the junction unmatched. This CDR3 has 17 residues. The CDR3 region has the DNA TGTGCCAGCAGTTCCCACCTCCTAGCGGGGCGTGGGAACGAGCAGTACTTC. Its protein is CASSSHLLAGRGNEQYF.

This clonotype showed up just a few times. The rearrangement links TRBV25-1 to TRBJ2-7, with D possibly being TRBD1 (5 bases). Trimming cost V 4 bases and J 1 base, with 17 bases left between them. Germline lookup yields CDR1 MGHDK and CDR2 SYGVNS. The CDR3 length is 16 residues. CDR3 nucleotides: TGTGCCAGCAGTGGGGCGAAGACAGAAGGTTCCTACGAGCAGTACTTC. Residues: CASSGAKTEGSYEQYF.

The chain joins TRBV30 to TRBJ2-5, with D possibly being TRBD1 (6 bases). The CDR3 spans 14 residues. The V gene's germline CDR1 is GTSNPN and CDR2 SVGIG (reference sequence). V was cut by 5 bases and J by 1 base, with 14 bases left in between. CDR3 sequence: CAWGDTAPQETQYF. CDR3 coding DNA: TGTGCCTGGGGGGACACGGCACCCCAAGAGACCCAGTACTTC. The full variable domain, its missing parts supplied by reference TRBV30 and TRBJ2-5, is SQTIHQWPATLVQPVGSPLSLECTVEGTSNPNLYWYRQAAGRGLQLLFYSVGIGQISSEVPQNLSASRPQDRQFILSSKKLLLSDSGFYLCAWGDTAPQETQYFGPGTRLLVL.

This clonotype has at least ten counts. This chain connects TRBV7-2 to TRBJ2-7, with a weak D call TRBD1 (5 bases). Per germline, CDR1 SGHTA and CDR2 FQGNSA. There are 14 residues in the CDR3. V gave up 1 base and J gave up 0 bases, with 7 bases separating them. In DNA, the CDR3 is TGTGCCAGCAGCTTAGTAGGGGCCTCCTACGAGCAGTACTTC. It yields the protein CASSLVGASYEQYF.

This clonotype came up many times. The rearrangement uses TRBV5-4 and TRBJ2-1, with TRBD1 matching 8 bases. Germline V gene lookup returns CDR1 SGHNT and CDR2 YYREEE (reference sequence). J gave up 6 bases and V 2 bases, and 7 bases lay outside the gene matches. This CDR3 contains 15 residues. CDR3 loop: CASSFRQGASNEQFF. DNA for the CDR3: TGTGCCAGCAGCTTCAGGCAGGGGGCGAGCAATGAGCAGTTCTTC. The entire variable domain, with the rest obtained from reference TRBV5-4 and TRBJ2-1, is as follows: ETGVTQSPTHLIKTRGQQVTLRCSSQSGHNTVSWYQQALGQGPQFIFQYYREEENGRGNFPPRFSGLQFPNYSSELNVNALELDDSALYLCASSFRQGASNEQFFGPGTRLTVL.

The V gene is TRBV20-1, the J gene TRBJ2-1; a possible D gene is TRBD2 (6 bases). CDR3 length: 14 amino acids. Trimming cost V 6 bases and J 6 bases, with 18 bases left between them. Germline assignment: CDR1 DFQATT and CDR2 SNEGSKA (reference sequence). The CDR3 spells CSAPGGAKGNEQFF. CDR3 nucleotides: TGCAGTGCCCCAGGCGGGGCAAAGGGCAATGAGCAGTTCTTC.

The rearrangement joins TRBV6-2 or TRBV6-3 to TRBJ1-5; 10 nucleotides match TRBD1. The V gene end was trimmed by 2 bases and the J gene end by 0 bases; junction bases not matched to a gene: 13. CDR3 length: 20 amino acids. Looked up from germline, CDR1 is MNHEY and CDR2 is SVGEGT. The CDR3: CASSYGKSGQGYHSNQPQHF. CDR3 nucleotide sequence: TGTGCCAGCAGTTACGGAAAATCGGGACAGGGGTATCATAGCAATCAGCCCCAGCATTTT.

This clonotype was seen at least ten times. The chain combines TRBV29-1 with TRBJ2-7, with a possible D match to TRBD2 (5 bases). This CDR3 has 12 residues. Trimming left V 6 bases short and J 3 bases short, with 12 bases between. Germline V lookup: CDR1 SQVTM, CDR2 ANQGSEA. CDR3 sequence (DNA): TGCAGCGTGCTGGAACGGGACTACGAGCAGTACTTC. Protein sequence: CSVLERDYEQYF.

This clonotype was found many times. This rearrangement joins TRBV6-2 or TRBV6-3 to TRBJ2-7; D perhaps matches TRBD2 (6 bases). V dropped 6 bases and J dropped 5 bases, with 17 bases sitting between them. This CDR3 contains 14 residues. CDR1 and CDR2 from the germline V gene are MNHEY and SVGEGT. Written as DNA, the CDR3 is TGTGCCAGCAGCCCCGGGAGAGGGATCCACGAGCAGTACTTC. This codes for CASSPGRGIHEQYF.

This clonotype appeared many times. CDR3 residues: CASIPSGSVVSYNEQFF. The CDR3 DNA reads as TGTGCCAGCATTCCCTCCGGGTCCGTTGTCTCCTACAATGAGCAGTTCTTC. V and J are TRBV12-3 or TRBV12-4 and TRBJ2-1; no firm D call. The CDR3 runs to 17 residues. V lost 7 bases and J lost 0, with 19 bases in between.

In this sample, this clonotype turned up a few times. The J gene is TRBJ2-3, the V gene TRBV5-5; 8 nucleotides agree with TRBD1. There are 16 residues in the CDR3. Unmatched junction bases numbered 10, after V lost 2 bases and J lost 5 bases. The germline V gene encodes CDR1 SGHKS and CDR2 YYEKEE (reference sequence). CDR3 in DNA: TGTGCCAGCAGCTTAATCGGGCAGGGGGCGATAGATACGCAGTATTTT. It specifies CASSLIGQGAIDTQYF.

The gene calls are TRBV6-1 and TRBJ2-5; no firm D call. Trimming took off 8 bases at V and 5 bases at J, with 18 bases between the two ends. This CDR3 comprises 14 residues. CDR1 is MNHNS, CDR2 SASEGT, per germline. The chain's CDR3 is CASGHNIRGETQYF. The CDR3 DNA sequence: TGTGCCAGCGGCCATAATATAAGAGGCGAGACCCAGTACTTC.

In this sample, this clonotype turned up many times. The CDR3 protein is CASSATSGGNTGELFF. In DNA form, the CDR3 reads TGCGCCAGCAGCGCAACTAGCGGGGGGAACACCGGGGAGCTGTTTTTT. The rearrangement joins TRBV5-1 to TRBJ2-2, with TRBD2 matching over 11 bases. Germline V gives CDR1 SGHRS, CDR2 YFSETQ. Trimming cost V 4 bases and J 1 base; bases outside gene matches: 3. The CDR3 covers 16 residues.

This clonotype came up many times. The chain combines TRBV3-1 with TRBJ2-7, with a possible D match to TRBD2 (6 bases). Per the germline V gene, CDR1 is LGHDT and CDR2 is YNNKEL (reference sequence). The V gene lost 4 bases and the J gene lost 3 bases, with 10 bases spanning the gap. This CDR3 spans 13 amino acids. As DNA, the CDR3 is TGTGCCAGCAGCCGACGGGGGATCTACGAGCAGTACTTC. It specifies CASSRRGIYEQYF.